This TCR beta chain emerged from a study of T cell responses to AZD1222 COVID-19 vaccine. The trim removed 6 bases at V and 0 bases at J, leaving 8 bases unmatched. CDR1 and CDR2 from the germline V gene are MNHEY and SMNVEV (reference sequence). This CDR3 is built from 15 residues. The protocol was immunoSEQ multiplex PCR, while the TCRdb copy is restricted to in-frame clones and leaves out a portion. The data show some 150,000 clones, with approximately 90% seen just once and 1.5% held by the top ten. This chain joins TRBV27 and TRBJ2-7; 7 nucleotides match TRBD2. The sequences come from peripheral blood, collected 28 days after the second AZD1222 dose. This clonotype originated in an adult who received the AZD1222 COVID-19 vaccine. CDR3 in DNA: TGTGCCAGCAGCGAGCGGGACGGGGGCTCCTACGAGCAGTACTTC. Amino acid sequence: CASSERDGGSYEQYF.